The rows below give T cell receptor beta chains drawn from one sample of a study of T cell responses to AZD1222 COVID-19 vaccine. TCRdb's copy holds only in-frame clones and misses some; the assay was immunoSEQ multiplex PCR. The repertoire includes around 160,000 clones, about 91% of them detected once, and about 14% sits in the top ten. Specimen: peripheral blood, collected on day 0 of AZD1222 vaccination. These receptors were taken from an adult in good health. Each CDR3 is given without its conserved first and last residue. The listing skips clone size in some rows; elsewhere it reads once, few, many or a size class.

TRBV6-5	NA	TRBJ2-3	ASRRTGGTSDTQY
TRBV6-2/TRBV6-3	NA	TRBJ2-5	ASSDGGLRETQY
TRBV29-1	NA	TRBJ1-5	SVTEGNSNQPQH
TRBV7-9	once	TRBJ1-2	ASSLAVGAGGYT
TRBV7-9	NA	TRBJ1-6	ASTHRGQSPLH
TRBV7-2	NA	TRBJ2-3	ASIPGYSTDTQY
TRBV29-1	few	TRBJ2-6	SVESGANVLT
TRBV14	NA	TRBJ1-1	ASSQQRQFMNTEAF
TRBV19	NA	TRBJ1-5	ASSILRSGYYQPQH
TRBV9	NA	TRBJ2-2	ASSVASGAGELF
TRBV6-5	NA	TRBJ1-2	ASRRQGLRGNGYT
TRBV7-3	NA	TRBJ2-5	ASSFLGPGETQY
TRBV5-1	NA	TRBJ2-1	ASSLGLAGYNEQF
TRBV7-6	NA	TRBJ2-5	ASSLAGQGEETQY
TRBV27	once	TRBJ1-2	ASSLREPINYGYT
TRBV5-1	few	TRBJ2-6	ASSGAVVAGANVLT
TRBV11-2	NA	TRBJ2-3	ASSFRDSVEY
TRBV4-3	NA	TRBJ2-3	ASSPPRTDTQY
TRBV5-4	once	TRBJ2-5	ASGTIQRNQETQY
TRBV6-5	NA	TRBJ1-6	ASSRDSPYNSPLH
TRBV6-2/TRBV6-3	few	TRBJ1-1	ASSPGDRESTEAF
TRBV30	NA	TRBJ2-5	AWNRGRQETQY
TRBV15	many	TRBJ2-3	ATSRTGAGTDTQY
TRBV29-1	NA	TRBJ1-1	STGGPREVAF
TRBV28	NA	TRBJ1-2	ASSSGKRDGYT
TRBV30	once	TRBJ2-1	AWKSGTSGGSYNEQF
TRBV5-1	NA	TRBJ1-3	ASYQGPLSGNTIY
TRBV7-2	NA	TRBJ2-2	ATQGDYYTGELF
TRBV7-2	NA	TRBJ1-1	ASSKQGELRNTEAF
TRBV10-3	NA	TRBJ2-7	AISPGQGTYEQY
TRBV3-1/TRBV3-2	NA	TRBJ2-2	ASSWGQPTGELF
TRBV19	NA	TRBJ1-2	ASQSQPYGYT